One and the same sample provided the 32 T cell receptor beta chains below, sequenced in a study of OX40 agonist ivuxolimab in advanced cancers. The repertoire was sequenced with immunoSEQ multiplex PCR; TCRdb's copy has only in-frame clones and lacks some. The table records under 60,000 clones, about 90% of them present only once. Here the sequenced sample was CD4+ or CD8+ T cells sorted from blood, taken in a trial of the OX40 agonist ivuxolimab. The source of these receptors is an adult with an advanced solid tumor such as melanoma, head and neck, liver or kidney cancer.

The chain has TRBV7-9 and TRBJ1-5; TRBD1 agrees at 7 bases. The ends lost 4 bases at V and 0 bases at J; junction bases unmatched: 12. Germline V lookup: CDR1 SEHNR, CDR2 FQNEAQ (reference sequence). The CDR3 length is 18 residues. CDR3 sequence reads: CASSYGRPGQLSNQPQHF. CDR3 DNA: TGTGCCAGCAGCTACGGGAGGCCGGGACAGCTTAGCAATCAGCCCCAGCATTTT.

The chain has TRBV6-5 and TRBJ2-5; no clear D. The CDR3 loop spans 14 amino acids. The ends were cut back, 1 base at V and 2 bases at J, with 8 bases in the middle. Germline CDR1 MNHEY, CDR2 SVGAGI. The CDR3 nucleotides are TGTGCCAGCAGTTACTTGGCGAGTCAAGAGACCCAGTACTTC. Residues: CASSYLASQETQYF.

Here the CDR3 DNA reads TGTGCCAGCAGCCGGGACCCGTTAGATGAGCAGTTCTTC. Residues: CASSRDPLDEQFF. The V call is TRBV6-1, the J call TRBJ2-1; D may correspond to TRBD1 or TRBD2 (5 bases each). Germline loops: CDR1 MNHNS, CDR2 SASEGT. V dropped 6 bases and J dropped 8 bases, with 14 bases sitting between them. This CDR3 is 13 amino acids long.

The chain recombines TRBV10-1 with TRBJ2-2; D is unresolved. Germline V gives CDR1 WNHNN, CDR2 SYGVQD (reference sequence). V gave up 8 bases and J gave up 3 bases, with 16 bases separating them. The CDR3 has 15 amino acids. CDR3 DNA sequence: TGCGCCAGCGGCGATTCACCCTTGTACACCGGGGAGCTGTTTTTT. Its protein product is CASGDSPLYTGELFF.

The J gene is TRBJ2-5, the V gene TRBV7-9; D uncertain. Germline CDR1 is SEHNR and CDR2 is FQNEAQ (reference sequence). Trimming stripped 2 bases from V and 0 bases from J, with 7 bases between. The CDR3 is made up of 14 amino acids. CDR3 region: CASSLFSNQETQYF. CDR3 coding DNA: TGTGCCAGCAGCTTATTTAGCAACCAAGAGACCCAGTACTTC.

The V gene is TRBV11-1, the J gene TRBJ1-1; D unresolved. Per germline, CDR1 SGHAT and CDR2 FQDESV (reference sequence). This CDR3 contains 13 residues. Trimming left V 6 bases short and J 3 bases short, with 11 bases between. The CDR3 region has the DNA TGTGCCAGCAGTCCCGCAGGTGACACTGAAGCTTTCTTT. It encodes CASSPAGDTEAFF.

This chain uses TRBV2 with TRBJ2-7, with a tentative D call TRBD1 (6 bases). CDR3 size: 14 residues. V dropped 2 bases and J dropped 3 bases, with 11 bases sitting between them. Germline CDR1 is SNHLY and CDR2 is FYNNEI. CDR3 protein: CASSEWGRGYEQYF. The CDR3 DNA is TGTGCCAGCAGTGAATGGGGCAGGGGCTACGAGCAGTACTTC.

The sample holds a few counts of this clone. This chain's CDR3 is CASRRDLGGYTF. The CDR3, as DNA: TGTGCCAGCAGGCGTGATTTGGGGGGCTACACCTTC. The chain has TRBV7-2 and TRBJ1-2; D call uncertain. The CDR3 totals 12 residues. CDR1 and CDR2 from the germline V gene are SGHTA and FQGNSA. Trimming shortened V by 6 bases and J by 8 bases, and 13 bases separated the two germline ends.

The rearrangement links TRBV6-5 to TRBJ1-1; a possible D gene is TRBD1 (6 bases). Germline CDR1 MNHEY, CDR2 SVGAGI. The CDR3 extends over 13 amino acids. The germline V and J ends were trimmed by 6 bases and 4 bases, with 12 bases remaining between them. The CDR3 nucleotides are TGTGCCAGCAGCAGGGGCGATCGCACTGAAGCTTTCTTT. Residues: CASSRGDRTEAFF.

The chain employs TRBV7-9 and TRBJ2-5, with D unresolved. CDR1 is SEHNR, CDR2 FQNEAQ, per germline (reference sequence). Trimming took off 3 bases at V and 5 bases at J, with 4 bases between the two ends. The CDR3 sequence is 11 residues long. CDR3 amino acids: CASSFGETQYF. For the CDR3, the DNA is TGTGCCAGCAGCTTTGGGGAGACCCAGTACTTC. Filled out from reference TRBV7-9 and TRBJ2-5, the complete variable domain reads DTGVSQNPRHKITKRGQNVTFRCDPISEHNRLYWYRQTLGQGPEFLTYFQNEAQLEKSRLLSDRFSAERPKGSFSTLEIQRTEQGDSAMYLCASSFGETQYFGPGTRLLVL.

J is TRBJ2-2 and V is TRBV27, with TRBD1 matching 9 bases. Germline CDR1 reads MNHEY; CDR2 reads SMNVEV (reference sequence). This CDR3 spans 18 amino acids. V gave up 5 bases and J gave up 1 base; unmatched junction bases: 11. CDR3 in DNA: TGTGCCAGCAGTCCGGGGACAGGGATTGCTATGAACACCGGGGAGCTGTTTTTT. Translation: CASSPGTGIAMNTGELFF.

The CDR3 is CASSYDSDYGYTF. As DNA, the CDR3 is TGTGCCAGTAGTTATGACAGTGACTATGGCTACACCTTC. The J gene is TRBJ1-2, the V gene TRBV19; the D gene is possibly TRBD1 (5 bases). V was shortened by 5 bases and J by 3 bases, with 10 bases between the two germline ends. CDR1 and CDR2 (germline): LNHDA, SQIVND (reference sequence). This CDR3 has 13 residues.

The V call is TRBV19, the J call TRBJ1-1; TRBD1 aligns across 7 bases. Germline CDR1 reads LNHDA; CDR2 reads SQIVND (reference sequence). J lost 5 bases, V lost 5 bases, and 8 bases had no gene match. CDR3 length equals 14 residues. CDR3 amino acids: CASSAGQDGTEAFF. The CDR3 region has the DNA TGTGCCAGTAGTGCTGGACAGGATGGGACTGAAGCTTTCTTT.

This clone was recorded once. The rearrangement links TRBV7-2 to TRBJ2-1, with D possibly matching TRBD2 (5 bases). Germline V CDR1 and CDR2: SGHTA, FQGNSA. Trimming took off 5 bases at V and 0 bases at J, with 14 bases between the two ends. This CDR3 contains 16 residues. The CDR3 DNA sequence: TGTGCCAGCAGCCGTAATCCGGGAATCTCCTACAATGAGCAGTTCTTC. Translation gives CASSRNPGISYNEQFF.

V and J are TRBV4-1 and TRBJ2-7; either TRBD1 or TRBD2 may supply D (5 bases each). V gave up 3 bases and J gave up 2 bases, with 11 bases separating them. Germline CDR1 MGHRA, CDR2 YSYEKL. There are 14 residues in the CDR3. The chain's CDR3 is CASSQGTYAYEQYF. The CDR3 DNA sequence: TGCGCCAGCAGCCAGGGGACGTACGCCTACGAGCAGTACTTC.

The rearrangement links TRBV11-2 to TRBJ1-3; D is ambiguous. Trimming stripped 1 base from V and 5 bases from J, with 6 bases between. Germline V gives CDR1 SGHAT, CDR2 FQNNGV. The CDR3 has 13 residues. The CDR3 protein is CASSLVDRNTIYF. CDR3 DNA: TGTGCCAGCAGCTTAGTGGACCGAAACACCATATATTTT.

This clone appeared once. The chain links TRBV7-6 to TRBJ2-1; D remains unclear. Per germline, CDR1 SGHVS and CDR2 FNYEAQ. The CDR3 consists of 12 residues. Trimming shortened V by 4 bases and J by 3 bases, and 4 bases separated the two germline ends. The CDR3 here is CASSSVYNEQFF. CDR3 nucleotides: TGTGCCAGCAGCTCCGTCTACAATGAGCAGTTCTTC. The whole variable domain, remainder taken from reference TRBV7-6 and TRBJ2-1, is GAGVSQSPRYKVTKRGQDVALRCDPISGHVSLYWYRQALGQGPEFLTYFNYEAQQDKSGLPNDRFSAERPEGSISTLTIQRTEQRDSAMYRCASSSVYNEQFFGPGTRLTVL.

The CDR3 protein is CASGLVWEGTSYNEQFF. The CDR3 DNA reads as TGTGCTAGTGGTTTGGTTTGGGAGGGAACCTCCTACAATGAGCAGTTCTTC. The V call is TRBV12-5, the J call TRBJ2-1; 7 bases align to TRBD2. The germline gives CDR1 LGHNT, CDR2 FRNRAP. The J segment lost 0 bases and the V segment lost 0 bases, leaving 5 bases of the junction unmatched. CDR3 size: 17 residues.

The J gene is TRBJ2-1, the V gene TRBV5-6; the D gene is possibly TRBD2 (6 bases). CDR3 length: 15 amino acids. V was trimmed by 0 bases and J by 5 bases, leaving 12 bases between them. Per germline, CDR1 SGHDT and CDR2 YYEEEE. The CDR3 sequence: CASSLVTGGDNEQFF. The DNA of the CDR3 is TGTGCCAGCAGCTTGGTTACAGGAGGGGACAATGAGCAGTTCTTC.

The CDR3 DNA sequence: TGTGCCAGCAGACCCCAGGGGACTGAAGCTTTCTTT. It yields the protein CASRPQGTEAFF. The chain combines TRBV28 with TRBJ1-1; possibly TRBD1 for D (6 bases). There are 12 residues in the CDR3. V lost 6 bases and J 5 bases, leaving 10 bases between the germline ends. CDR1 MDHEN and CDR2 SYDVKM come from the germline V gene.

The V and J genes are TRBV18 and TRBJ2-3, with unresolved D. This CDR3 comprises 16 residues. V gave up 6 bases and J gave up 0 bases, with 16 bases separating them. Germline V gives CDR1 KGHSH, CDR2 LQKENI. Here the CDR3 reads CASSPGRPGSTDTQYF. The CDR3 DNA sequence: TGTGCCAGCTCCCCCGGTCGCCCTGGGAGCACAGATACGCAGTATTTT.

The chain links TRBV18 to TRBJ2-3; D is unresolved. The ends were cut back, 6 bases at V and 0 bases at J, with 10 bases in the middle. Germline CDR1 reads KGHSH; CDR2 reads LQKENI. This CDR3 has 14 residues. This CDR3 is CASSPSDSTDTQYF. CDR3 sequence (DNA): TGTGCCAGCTCTCCAAGTGATAGCACAGATACGCAGTATTTT.

The rearrangement uses TRBV4-1 and TRBJ2-3, with D perhaps TRBD1 (6 bases). Germline-derived CDR1 and CDR2 are MGHRA and YSYEKL. This CDR3 has 15 amino acids. The V and J ends lost 4 bases and 3 bases respectively, with 14 bases between them. The CDR3 coding sequence is TGCGCCAGCAGCCCCCAGGGGCGCTGGACAGATACGCAGTATTTT. Translating gives CASSPQGRWTDTQYF.

The chain carries TRBV29-1 and TRBJ2-7; 7 nucleotides line up with TRBD2. The germline V gene encodes CDR1 SQVTM and CDR2 ANQGSEA. V dropped 4 bases and J dropped 2; count of bases not matched to a gene: 2. There are 12 residues in the CDR3. The CDR3 spells CSVGGTTYEQYF. The CDR3 region has the DNA TGCAGCGTTGGGGGGACTACCTACGAGCAGTACTTC.

The V gene is TRBV9, the J gene TRBJ2-7; D remains ambiguous. Germline CDR1 reads SGDLS; CDR2 reads YYNGEE. The CDR3 spans 13 residues. V was shortened by 4 bases and J by 3 bases, with 11 bases between the two germline ends. The CDR3 here is CASSPSGVYEQYF. The DNA for the CDR3 is TGTGCCAGCAGCCCTAGTGGGGTCTACGAGCAGTACTTC.

The rearrangement joins TRBV29-1 to TRBJ1-1; 7 nucleotides match TRBD1. This CDR3 comprises 13 residues. Germline V lookup: CDR1 SQVTM, CDR2 ANQGSEA. Germline trimming cut 1 base from V and 1 base from J; bases unmatched to any gene: 0. DNA of the CDR3: TGCAGCGTTGAAGGGACAGGGAACACTGAAGCTTTCTTT. As protein: CSVEGTGNTEAFF.

This clone was picked up one time. This chain links TRBV28 with TRBJ2-3; TRBD2 agrees at 13 bases. CDR3 length: 15 residues. V dropped 5 bases and J dropped 6; count of bases not matched to a gene: 5. Per the germline V gene, CDR1 is MDHEN and CDR2 is SYDVKM. The CDR3 DNA reads as TGTGCCAGCAGTCCCGGACTAGCGGGGGCGGATACGCAGTATTTT. It specifies CASSPGLAGADTQYF.

The chain joins TRBV9 to TRBJ2-1; 7 positions match TRBD1. This CDR3 spans 15 amino acids. V was pared by 4 bases and J by 7 bases, with 11 bases of the junction left unmatched. Germline CDR1 SGDLS, CDR2 YYNGEE. The CDR3 reads CASSPRQGMGNEQFF. The CDR3 nucleotides are TGTGCCAGCAGCCCCCGACAGGGTATGGGTAATGAGCAGTTCTTC.

A note on this clone: Compared with germline, one end of the junction differs, possibly owing to a read error. The V and J genes are TRBV7-7 and TRBJ2-1, with TRBD1 identical over 7 bases. The germline V gene has CDR1 SSHAT and CDR2 FNYEAQ (reference sequence). There are 17 residues in the CDR3. CDR3 sequence: CASSATAGGVDHNEQFF. Written as DNA, the CDR3 is TGTGCTAGCAGCGCAACTGCAGGGGGAGTGGACCACAATGAGCAGTTCTTC.

The chain joins TRBV27 to TRBJ1-4; 7 bases fit TRBD1. Germline V CDR1 and CDR2: MNHEY, SMNVEV (reference sequence). The length of the CDR3 is 15 residues. With 8 bases clipped from V and 0 bases from J, the junction kept 6 bases outside the gene matches. This chain's CDR3 is CASRSQGATNEKLFF. The DNA for the CDR3 is TGTGCCAGCCGTTCCCAGGGGGCAACTAATGAAAAACTGTTTTTT.

The J gene is TRBJ2-4, the V gene TRBV7-8; unclear D gene. Germline V CDR1 and CDR2: SGHVS, FQNEAQ. V was pared by 1 base and J by 5 bases, with 15 bases between. This CDR3 region has 16 residues. This CDR3 reads CASSLVGRITQNIQYF. CDR3 DNA sequence: TGTGCCAGCAGCTTAGTAGGCCGGATTACCCAAAACATTCAGTACTTC.

The chain links TRBV10-3 to TRBJ2-1; no firm D call. The CDR3 length is 14 residues. CDR1 is ENHRY, CDR2 SYGVKD, per germline. Trimming cost V 4 bases and J 4 bases, with 11 bases left between them. The CDR3: CAISATTRYNEQFF. In DNA form, the CDR3 reads TGTGCCATCAGTGCCACGACCCGGTACAATGAGCAGTTCTTC.